This paragraph reports one T cell receptor (beta chain). Methods used by the authors: Amplified reference gene primers provided the basis for estimating nucleated cell counts. Using immunoSEQ multiplex PCR, the repertoire was profiled, and TCRdb retains in-frame clones only, with some absent. The V and J calls and clone size were taken over from that table, and D and trimming were inferred from the DNA. This sample has a few hundred thousand clones, with approximately 90% found just once. Germline CDR1 is MNHNY and CDR2 is SVGAGI (reference sequence). The CDR3 has 10 residues. Trimming removed 5 bases at V and 5 bases at J, with 4 bases between. The data stem from a study of blood T cell repertoires in COVID-19. At the level of the study: Samples came from the United States, Italy and Spain, spanning acute and convalescent COVID-19. PBMCs, B-cell-depleted T cells, or T cells were the source of the cDNA or gDNA that made up the material.

This TCR derives from a man aged 25-45 years with acute or convalescent COVID-19. The chain is built from TRBV6-6 and TRBJ2-7; D ambiguous. Sequenced input: peripheral blood. The CDR3 here is CASSSHEQYF. The CDR3 DNA is TGTGCCAGCAGTAGCCACGAGCAGTACTTC.